The present entry profiles one T cell receptor beta chain with its context. Antigen: not known. The library came from three nested PCR rounds adapted from ARM-PCR protocols. Using its own MiXCR run on the multiplex PCR reads, TCRdb lists one record per CDR3 protein. Of 90,000 to 120,000 distinct CDR3 sequences listed, 55% to 65% are singletons. This sample's RNA came from whole unsorted tissue. Distant lung tissue was collected more than 3 cm away from the tumor edge. Chemotherapy-naive patients with new lung cancer underwent thoracic surgery in China, August–late 2014. These data originate in a study of tumor and adjacent non-tumor tissue in lung cancer. Findings of the study overall: Normal lung showed higher cumulative top 100 clone frequency than tumor. Tumor TCR diversity, when higher, was linked to shorter survival.

The V and J ends lost 6 bases and 0 bases, in that order; junction bases with no gene match: 11. Germline CDR1 and CDR2: LGHNA and YNFKEQ. CDR3 length equals 16 residues. The specimen sequenced was distant non-tumor lung tissue. V and J are TRBV4-2 and TRBJ2-7; 7 nucleotides align to TRBD2. This receptor was obtained from a man aged 30 to 39 with non-small cell lung cancer. This chain's CDR3 is CASSYPGRASSYEQYF. The CDR3 region has the DNA TGTGCCAGCAGTTACCCGGGGAGGGCCAGCTCCTACGAGCAGTACTTC.